This TCR beta chain emerged from a study of blood T cell repertoires in COVID-19. The V and J ends lost 3 bases and 0 bases, in that order; junction bases with no gene match: 10. Looked up from germline, CDR1 is LGHDT and CDR2 is YNNKEL (reference sequence). The CDR3 loop spans 18 amino acids. Measured with immunoSEQ multiplex PCR; TCRdb has only the in-frame clones, and not every one. Counted here are 130,000 or so clones, over 70% occurring once; the ten biggest clones make up approximately 10%. Sequenced input: peripheral blood. This chain joins TRBV3-1 (or the pseudogene TRBV3-2) and TRBJ1-4; 7 bases align to TRBD1. The clonotype was recovered from a man in his 60s with active or convalescent COVID-19. CDR3 protein: CASSQGLRDSATNEKLFF. Written as DNA, the CDR3 is TGTGCCAGCAGCCAGGGCCTCCGGGACAGCGCAACTAATGAAAAACTGTTTTTT.